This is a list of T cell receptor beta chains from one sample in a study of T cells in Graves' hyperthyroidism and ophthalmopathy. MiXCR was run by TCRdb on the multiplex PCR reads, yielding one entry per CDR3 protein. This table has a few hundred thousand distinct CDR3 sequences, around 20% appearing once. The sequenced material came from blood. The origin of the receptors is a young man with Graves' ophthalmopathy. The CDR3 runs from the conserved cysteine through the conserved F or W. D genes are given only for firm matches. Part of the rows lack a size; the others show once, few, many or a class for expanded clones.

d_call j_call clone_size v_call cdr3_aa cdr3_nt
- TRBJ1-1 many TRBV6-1 CASSLEAQGTEAFF TGTGCCAGCTCCCTGGAGGCGCAGGGCACTGAAGCTTTCTTT
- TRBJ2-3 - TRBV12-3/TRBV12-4 CASSSGNLRTDTQYF TGTGCCAGCAGTTCAGGCAACCTGAGGACAGATACGCAGTATTTT
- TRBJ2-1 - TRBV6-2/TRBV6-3 CASSYSMGVNEQFF TGTGCCAGCAGTTACTCGATGGGGGTGAATGAGCAGTTCTTC
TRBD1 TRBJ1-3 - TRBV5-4 CASSFTTGTGNTIYF TGTGCCAGCAGCTTTACGACAGGGACTGGAAACACCATATATTTT
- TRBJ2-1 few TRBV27 CASSLRRGREQFF TGTGCCAGCAGTTTAAGGAGGGGGCGGGAGCAGTTCTTC
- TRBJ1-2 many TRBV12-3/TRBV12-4 CASTHGPGILYGYTF TGTGCCAGCACCCATGGCCCGGGGATCCTTTATGGCTACACCTTC
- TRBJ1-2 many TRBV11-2 CASSLGQPNYGYTF TGTGCCAGCAGCTTAGGGCAGCCCAACTATGGCTACACCTTC
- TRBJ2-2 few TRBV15 CATSRELAYTGELFF TGTGCCACCAGCAGAGAACTAGCTTACACCGGGGAGCTGTTTTTT
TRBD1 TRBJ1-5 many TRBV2 CASSRDRGYSNQPQHF TGTGCCAGCAGCCGGGACAGGGGATATAGCAATCAGCCCCAGCATTTT
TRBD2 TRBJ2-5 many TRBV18 CASSPPGTREETQYF TGTGCCAGCTCACCTCCCGGGACTAGAGAAGAGACCCAGTACTTC
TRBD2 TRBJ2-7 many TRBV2 CASHSGGSSYEQYF TGTGCCAGCCATAGCGGGGGGAGCTCCTACGAGCAGTACTTC
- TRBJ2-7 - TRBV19 CASSPDHGNYEQYF TGTGCCAGTAGTCCCGACCACGGGAACTACGAGCAGTACTTC
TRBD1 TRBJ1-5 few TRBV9 CASSPEEGAVQPQHF TGTGCCAGCAGCCCAGAGGAGGGGGCGGTCCAGCCCCAGCATTTT
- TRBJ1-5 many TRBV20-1 CSARTGQGNQPQHF TGCAGTGCTAGAACCGGGCAGGGCAATCAGCCCCAGCATTTT
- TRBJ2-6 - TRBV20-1 CSAPGVGRVGANVLTF TGCAGTGCTCCCGGGGTGGGGCGTGTTGGGGCCAACGTCCTGACTTTC
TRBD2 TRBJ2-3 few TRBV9 CASSGFSGVTDTQYF TGTGCCAGCAGTGGGTTTAGCGGGGTCACAGATACGCAGTATTTT
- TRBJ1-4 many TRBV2 CASSEAIGQPKLFF TGTGCCAGCAGTGAAGCGATTGGGCAGCCAAAACTGTTTTTT
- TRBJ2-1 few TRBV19 CASSIAAGLSSYNEQFF TGTGCCAGTAGTATAGCCGCGGGGTTAAGCTCCTACAATGAGCAGTTCTTC